These 15 T cell receptor beta chains were all obtained from the same sample, sequenced in a study of blood T cell repertoires in COVID-19. Profiled with immunoSEQ multiplex PCR; TCRdb holds only in-frame clones, not every one. The table shows 250,000 or so clones, with 86% occurring only once. The sample taken for sequencing was peripheral blood. The receptors were gathered from a middle-aged man with active or convalescent COVID-19.

V usage is TRBV6-1 and J usage is TRBJ2-7, with D uncertain. The V gene lost 3 bases and the J gene lost 0 bases, with 6 bases spanning the gap. Germline CDR1 is MNHNS and CDR2 is SASEGT. CDR3 length: 13 residues. DNA of the CDR3: TGTGCCAGCAGTGATTCAGGCTCCTACGAGCAGTACTTC. Amino acid sequence: CASSDSGSYEQYF.

Only one count was recorded for this clone. The chain recombines TRBV6-6 with TRBJ2-7, with D maybe TRBD2 (6 bases). Trimming shortened V by 0 bases and J by 1 base, and 7 bases separated the two germline ends. Germline V gene data show CDR1 as MNHNY and CDR2 as SVGAGI (reference sequence). The CDR3 totals 14 residues. CDR3 loop: CASSYSSGSYEQYF. The CDR3 bases are TGTGCCAGCAGTTACTCTAGCGGATCCTACGAGCAGTACTTC.

The rearrangement uses TRBV5-1 and TRBJ2-6; no reliable D call. The CDR3 is 14 amino acids. Trimming took 2 bases from V and 4 from J, leaving 7 bases between them. Germline V gene sequence: CDR1 SGHRS, CDR2 YFSETQ. CDR3 residues: CASSLRAGANVLTF. The CDR3 DNA sequence: TGCGCCAGCAGCTTAAGAGCGGGGGCCAACGTCCTGACTTTC.

The chain combines TRBV18 with TRBJ2-4, with D hard to call. This CDR3 contains 17 residues. The V gene's germline CDR1 is KGHSH and CDR2 LQKENI. Trimming stripped 2 bases from V and 3 bases from J, with 17 bases between. CDR3 sequence reads: CASSPTTRDFYKNIQYF. The CDR3 DNA sequence: TGTGCCAGCTCACCAACCACACGTGACTTCTACAAAAACATTCAGTACTTC.

The chain is built from TRBV6-5 and TRBJ1-2; 7 bases are shared with TRBD1. The CDR3 extends over 14 amino acids. Looked up from germline, CDR1 is MNHEY and CDR2 is SVGAGI. Trimming cost V 4 bases and J 4 bases; bases outside gene matches: 6. The CDR3 DNA reads TGTGCCAGCAGTTGGGGGACAGCTACCTATGGCTACACCTTC. The encoded protein is CASSWGTATYGYTF.

The J gene is TRBJ1-5, the V gene TRBV18; D not certain. CDR1 and CDR2 from the germline V gene are KGHSH and LQKENI. V was trimmed by 4 bases and J by 0 bases, leaving 7 bases between them. The CDR3 has 14 residues. Here the CDR3 DNA reads TGTGCCAGCTCACTCCAGTATAGCAATCAGCCCCAGCATTTT. Its translation is CASSLQYSNQPQHF.

This sequence joins TRBV12-3 or TRBV12-4 and TRBJ2-7, with D hard to call. The CDR3 is 12 amino acids. V lost 3 bases, J lost 3 bases, and 6 bases lay in between. In DNA form, the CDR3 reads TGTGCCAGCAGTTTTCAACTCTACGAGCAGTACTTC. Residues: CASSFQLYEQYF.

The chain links TRBV25-1 to TRBJ1-2; D is uncertain. The length of the CDR3 is 12 residues. Between the trimmed V and J ends, which lost 8 bases and 7 bases, there was a span of 14 bases. Germline V gene lookup returns CDR1 MGHDK and CDR2 SYGVNS. CDR3 DNA sequence: TGTGCCAGCCGAGGTACGGCGCCTGGCTACACCTTC. The encoded protein is CASRGTAPGYTF.

This chain links TRBV13 with TRBJ2-2, with D maybe TRBD2 (7 bases). V was shortened by 0 bases and J by 3 bases, with 17 bases between the two germline ends. Germline lookup yields CDR1 PRHDT and CDR2 FYEKMQ (reference sequence). The CDR3 runs to 18 residues. The CDR3 bases are TGTGCCAGCAGCTTAGGCTGGGGGGGCGGAGCGGACACCGGGGAGCTGTTTTTT. It is translated as CASSLGWGGGADTGELFF. Based on the CDR3 plus reference TRBV13 and TRBJ2-2, the full variable domain is AAGVIQSPRHLIKEKRETATLKCYPIPRHDTVYWYQQGPGQDPQFLISFYEKMQSDKGSIPDRFSAQQFSDYHSELNMSSLELGDSALYFCASSLGWGGGADTGELFFGEGSRLTVL.

The chain recombines TRBV27 with TRBJ2-7; weak D call: TRBD1 (6 bases). This CDR3 is built from 12 residues. Trimming stripped 8 bases from V and 3 bases from J, with 11 bases between. Germline CDR1 reads MNHEY; CDR2 reads SMNVEV (reference sequence). The CDR3 DNA reads as TGTGCCAGCCGGGACAACCTCTACGAGCAGTACTTC. It is translated as CASRDNLYEQYF.

The chain carries TRBV25-1 and TRBJ2-5; 8 bases align to TRBD1. Trimming removed 0 bases from V and 3 bases from J; junction bases left unmatched: 3. There are 15 residues in the CDR3. In germline, CDR1 is MGHDK, CDR2 SYGVNS. The CDR3 nucleotides read TGTGCCAGCAGTGAATACGGGACAGGCAAAGAGACCCAGTACTTC. This sequence encodes CASSEYGTGKETQYF.

In this sample, this clone turned up once. The CDR3 region has the DNA TGTGCCAGCCAGTGGGGGCGCTCCTACGAGCAGTACTTC. The encoded protein is CASQWGRSYEQYF. The chain has TRBV6-5 and TRBJ2-7; D is possibly TRBD1 (6 bases). CDR1 is MNHEY, CDR2 SVGAGI, per germline. The CDR3 is 13 amino acids. V lost 8 bases to trimming and J lost 0 bases, with 11 bases between them.

V gene TRBV5-1 combines with J gene TRBJ1-1; 8 positions match TRBD1. The CDR3 spans 16 residues. V gave up 0 bases and J gave up 1 base; unmatched junction bases: 5. CDR1 is SGHRS and CDR2 is YFSETQ in the germline V gene. The DNA for the CDR3 is TGCGCCAGCAGCTTGGCCGCCGGGACAGGGAACACTGAAGCTTTCTTT. Translating gives CASSLAAGTGNTEAFF.

The chain joins TRBV11-3 to TRBJ2-1; possibly TRBD1 for D (5 bases). Trimming left V 7 bases short and J 7 bases short, with 20 bases between. The CDR3 contains 15 residues. CDR1 is SGHNT, CDR2 YENEEA, per germline. CDR3: CASTLRETGLNEQFF. The CDR3 coding sequence is TGTGCCAGCACCCTCCGCGAAACAGGATTAAATGAGCAGTTCTTC. Based on the CDR3 plus reference TRBV11-3 and TRBJ2-1, the full variable domain is EAGVVQSPRYKIIEKKQPVAFWCNPISGHNTLYWYLQNLGQGPELLIRYENEEAVDDSQLPKDRFSAERLKGVDSTLKIQPAELGDSAVYLCASTLRETGLNEQFFGPGTRLTVL.

The genes are TRBV10-1 and TRBJ2-5; 7 bases map to TRBD1. Germline-derived CDR1 and CDR2 are WNHNN and SYGVQD (reference sequence). CDR3 length: 12 residues. The trim removed 10 bases at V and 2 bases at J, leaving 4 bases unmatched. CDR3 protein: CANTGQQETQYF. CDR3 coding DNA: TGCGCCAATACGGGACAGCAAGAGACCCAGTACTTC.